The clone carrying this T cell receptor (beta chain) was recorded many times. TCRdb itself ran the reads through MiXCR, one entry per CDR3 protein. The sample lists 200,000 to 300,000 distinct CDR3 sequences; around 30% were seen once. This sample stems from a study of kidney transplant recipient with SARS-CoV-2 infection. The CDR3 contains 14 residues. J was trimmed by 3 bases and V by 6 bases; bases with no gene match: 5. The TCR comes from a male patient between 25 and 40 years old who had COVID-19 and was a kidney transplant recipient. Part of the T cells may come from the graft donor. This chain uses TRBV12-3 or TRBV12-4 with TRBJ2-1; 7 bases align to TRBD1. The source was a blood sample, collected at baseline and on day 111 from a kidney transplant recipient. The CDR3 coding sequence is TGTGCCAGCAGGCCGGGACAGAACTACAATGAGCAGTTCTTC. This encodes CASRPGQNYNEQFF.